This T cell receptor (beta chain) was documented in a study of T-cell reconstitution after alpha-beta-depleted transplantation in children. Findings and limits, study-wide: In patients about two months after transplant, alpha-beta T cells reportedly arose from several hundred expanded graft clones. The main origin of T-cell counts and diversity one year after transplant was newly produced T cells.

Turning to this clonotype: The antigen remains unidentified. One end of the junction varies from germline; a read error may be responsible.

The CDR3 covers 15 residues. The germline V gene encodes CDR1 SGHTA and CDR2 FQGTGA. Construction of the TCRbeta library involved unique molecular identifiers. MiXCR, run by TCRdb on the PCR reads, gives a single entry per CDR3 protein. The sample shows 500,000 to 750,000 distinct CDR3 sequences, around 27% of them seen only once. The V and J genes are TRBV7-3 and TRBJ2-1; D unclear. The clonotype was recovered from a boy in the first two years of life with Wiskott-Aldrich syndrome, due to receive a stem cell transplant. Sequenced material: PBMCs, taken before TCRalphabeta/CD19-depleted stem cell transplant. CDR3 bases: TGTGCCAGCAGCCGGCACCAATTCTCCGACAATGAGCAGTTCTTC. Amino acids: CASSRHQFSDNEQFF.